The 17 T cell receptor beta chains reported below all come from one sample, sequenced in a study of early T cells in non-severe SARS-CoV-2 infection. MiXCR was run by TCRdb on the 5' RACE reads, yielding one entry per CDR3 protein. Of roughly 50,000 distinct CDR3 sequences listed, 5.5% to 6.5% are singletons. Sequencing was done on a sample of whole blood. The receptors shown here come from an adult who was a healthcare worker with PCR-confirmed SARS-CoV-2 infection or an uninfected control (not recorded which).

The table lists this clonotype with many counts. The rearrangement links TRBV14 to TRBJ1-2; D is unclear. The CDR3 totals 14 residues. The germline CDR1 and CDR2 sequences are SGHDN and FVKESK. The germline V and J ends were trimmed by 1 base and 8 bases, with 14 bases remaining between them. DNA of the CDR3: TGTGCCAGCAGCCAAGTGTCTAGAGGGCAGGGCTACACCTTC. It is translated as CASSQVSRGQGYTF.

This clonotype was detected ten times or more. CDR3 in amino acids: CASGLDSKSYNEQFF. The CDR3 nucleotides are TGTGCTAGTGGTCTGGACTCTAAGTCCTACAATGAGCAGTTCTTC. The rearrangement links TRBV12-5 to TRBJ2-1; the D gene is possibly TRBD2 (5 bases). The CDR3 extends over 15 amino acids. Germline V gene lookup returns CDR1 LGHNT and CDR2 FRNRAP. V lost 5 bases and J 1 base, leaving 12 bases between the germline ends.

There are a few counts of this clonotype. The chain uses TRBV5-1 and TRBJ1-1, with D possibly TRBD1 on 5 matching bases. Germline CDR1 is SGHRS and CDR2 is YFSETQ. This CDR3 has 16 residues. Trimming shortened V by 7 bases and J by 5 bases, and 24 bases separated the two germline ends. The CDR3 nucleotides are TGCGCCAGCGGATCCTCCGGGGCCCAAGGAGGAACTGAAGCTTTCTTT. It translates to CASGSSGAQGGTEAFF.

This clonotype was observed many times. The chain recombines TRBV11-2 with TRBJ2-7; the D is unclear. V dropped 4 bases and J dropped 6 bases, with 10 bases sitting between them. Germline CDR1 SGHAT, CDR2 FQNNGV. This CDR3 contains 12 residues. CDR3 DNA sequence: TGTGCCAGCAGCTCTTCCTCGCTCGAGCAGTACTTC. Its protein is CASSSSSLEQYF.

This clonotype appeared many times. The CDR3 sequence is CASSPGQTFSGANVLTF. CDR3 nucleotide sequence: TGTGCCAGCAGCCCGGGACAGACTTTCTCTGGGGCCAACGTCCTGACTTTC. The chain joins TRBV14 to TRBJ2-6; 7 bases are shared with TRBD1. V shed 4 bases and J 0 bases; nucleotides not matched to a gene: 6. The CDR3 runs 17 residues. Germline CDR1 SGHDN, CDR2 FVKESK.

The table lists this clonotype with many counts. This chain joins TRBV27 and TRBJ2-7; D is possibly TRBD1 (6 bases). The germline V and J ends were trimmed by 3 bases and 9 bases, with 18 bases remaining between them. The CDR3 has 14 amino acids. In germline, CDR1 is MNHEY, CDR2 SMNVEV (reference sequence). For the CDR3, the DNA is TGTGCCAGCAGTTTCTCAGGGGTAATTGGCGGGCAGTACTTC. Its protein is CASSFSGVIGGQYF.

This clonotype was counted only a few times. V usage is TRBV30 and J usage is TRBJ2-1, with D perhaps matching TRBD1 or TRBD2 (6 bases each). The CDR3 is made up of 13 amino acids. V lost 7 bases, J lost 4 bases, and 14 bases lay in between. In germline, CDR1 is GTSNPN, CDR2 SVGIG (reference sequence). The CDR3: CALSRGPYNEQFF. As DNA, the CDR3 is TGTGCCTTAAGCCGGGGGCCATACAATGAGCAGTTCTTC.

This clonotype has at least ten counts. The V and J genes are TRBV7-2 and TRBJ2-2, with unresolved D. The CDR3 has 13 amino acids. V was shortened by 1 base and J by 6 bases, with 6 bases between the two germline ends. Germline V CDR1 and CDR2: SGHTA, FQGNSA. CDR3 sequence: CASSLGRAGELFF. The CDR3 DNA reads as TGTGCCAGCAGCTTAGGTAGAGCCGGGGAGCTGTTTTTT.

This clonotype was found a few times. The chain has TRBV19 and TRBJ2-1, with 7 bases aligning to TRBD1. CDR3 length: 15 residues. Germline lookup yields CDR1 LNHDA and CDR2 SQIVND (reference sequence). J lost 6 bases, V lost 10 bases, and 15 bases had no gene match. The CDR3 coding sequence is TGTGCCACCATCTCAGGGGGAGTTGGTGGCAATGAGCAGTTCTTC. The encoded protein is CATISGGVGGNEQFF.

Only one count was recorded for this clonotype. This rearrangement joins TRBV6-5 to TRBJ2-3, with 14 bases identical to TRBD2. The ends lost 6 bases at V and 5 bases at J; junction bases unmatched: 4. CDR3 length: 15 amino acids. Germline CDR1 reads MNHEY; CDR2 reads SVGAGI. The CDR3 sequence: CASRRLAGGQDTQYF. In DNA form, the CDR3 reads TGTGCCAGCAGGCGACTAGCGGGGGGGCAAGATACGCAGTATTTT.

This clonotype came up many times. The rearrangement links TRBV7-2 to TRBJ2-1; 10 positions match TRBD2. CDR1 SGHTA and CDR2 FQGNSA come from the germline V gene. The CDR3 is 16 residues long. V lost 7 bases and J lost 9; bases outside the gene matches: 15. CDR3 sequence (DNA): TGTGCCAGCACCCAGGGTGGGCTAGCGGGGGCAGGTGAGCAGTTCTTC. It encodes CASTQGGLAGAGEQFF.

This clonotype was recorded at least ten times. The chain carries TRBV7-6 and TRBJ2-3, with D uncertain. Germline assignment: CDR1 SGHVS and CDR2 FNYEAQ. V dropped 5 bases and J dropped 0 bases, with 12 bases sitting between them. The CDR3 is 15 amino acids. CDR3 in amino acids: CASSLGPLSTDTQYF. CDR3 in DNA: TGTGCCAGCAGCCTTGGCCCCCTTAGCACAGATACGCAGTATTTT.

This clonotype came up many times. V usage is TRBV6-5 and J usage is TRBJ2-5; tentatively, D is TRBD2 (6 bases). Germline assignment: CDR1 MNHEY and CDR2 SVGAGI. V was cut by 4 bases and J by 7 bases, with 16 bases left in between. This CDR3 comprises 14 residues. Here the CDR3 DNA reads TGTGCCAGCAGTTCCCGGGCCGCGGGGCTGACCCAGTACTTC. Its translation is CASSSRAAGLTQYF.

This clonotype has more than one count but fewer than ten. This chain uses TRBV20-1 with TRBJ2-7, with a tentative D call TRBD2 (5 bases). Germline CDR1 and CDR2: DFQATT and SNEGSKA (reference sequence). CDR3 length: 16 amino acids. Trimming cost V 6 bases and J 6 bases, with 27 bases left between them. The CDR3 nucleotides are TGCAGTGCGACCCACTCTATGACGGGGAGATCGAGCGAGCAGTACTTC. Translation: CSATHSMTGRSSEQYF.

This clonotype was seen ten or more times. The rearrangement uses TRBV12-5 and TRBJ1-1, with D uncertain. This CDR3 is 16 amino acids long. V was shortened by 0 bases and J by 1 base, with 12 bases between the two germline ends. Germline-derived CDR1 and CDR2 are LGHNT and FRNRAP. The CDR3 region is CASGLVQGRTNTEAFF. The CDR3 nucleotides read TGTGCTAGTGGTTTGGTACAAGGACGTACGAACACTGAAGCTTTCTTT.

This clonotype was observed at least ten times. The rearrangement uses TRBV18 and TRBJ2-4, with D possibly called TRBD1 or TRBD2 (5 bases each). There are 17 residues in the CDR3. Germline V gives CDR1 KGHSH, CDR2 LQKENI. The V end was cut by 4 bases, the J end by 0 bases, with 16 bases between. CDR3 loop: CASSRRGLELAKNIQYF. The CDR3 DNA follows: TGTGCCAGCTCACGCCGGGGCCTGGAGCTAGCCAAAAACATTCAGTACTTC.

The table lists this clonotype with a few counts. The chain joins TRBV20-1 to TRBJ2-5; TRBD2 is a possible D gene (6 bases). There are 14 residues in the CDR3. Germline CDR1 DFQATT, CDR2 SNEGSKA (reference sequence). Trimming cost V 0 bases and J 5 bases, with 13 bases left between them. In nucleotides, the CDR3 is TGCAGTGCTAGAGATCGGGACTTACGGGAGACCCAGTACTTC. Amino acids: CSARDRDLRETQYF.